This T cell receptor beta chain was sequenced for a study of blood T cell repertoires in COVID-19. Study information: The United States, Italy and Spain supplied acute and convalescent COVID-19 samples. T cells, B-cell-depleted T cells, or PBMCs provided the cDNA or gDNA that served as material.

Profiling relied on immunoSEQ multiplex PCR, and the TCRdb table lists in-frame clones only, not all of them. Among about 370,000 clones listed, 85% to 90% were seen once. Participant ages covered about 18 to 95 years across 25 or so US areas. For recovered donors of Cohort 3, there were two negative PCRs, clearance, or symptom resolution. This receptor was obtained from a man aged 18 to 30 who had recovered from COVID-19. What was sequenced was PBMCs or T cells enriched from blood (not recorded which).

The CDR3 DNA follows: TGTGCCAGCAGTGATAGTTACGAGCAGTACTTC. This gives the protein CASSDSYEQYF. This sequence joins TRBV2 and TRBJ2-7; no definite D call. The CDR3 sequence is 11 residues long. V was pared by 3 bases and J by 4 bases, with 4 bases between. Germline CDR1 is SNHLY and CDR2 is FYNNEI. Full variable domain (remainder filled in from reference TRBV2 and TRBJ2-7): EPEVTQTPSHQVTQMGQEVILRCVPISNHLYFYWYRQILGQKVEFLVSFYNNEISEKSEIFDDQFSVERPDGSNFTLKIRSTKLEDSAMYFCASSDSYEQYFGPGTRLTVT.